This T cell receptor (beta chain) was sequenced in a study of shared clonotypes between healthy human individuals. This clone was seen only a few times. Its antigen is unidentified. This same CDR3 is encoded by further DNA sequences in the sample. Every immunoSEQ plate was one replicate of a subset's evenly spread DNA. Each replicate PCR on the sorted subsets used about 0.2 ug DNA (around 31,000 T cell genomes). Clones were sequenced by immunoSEQ multiplex PCR, and TCRdb holds only the in-frame ones, with some missing. The table includes 300,000 to 400,000 clones, 70% to 75% detected once. CDR1 SQVTM and CDR2 ANQGSEA come from the germline V gene. CDR3 length: 11 amino acids. V lost 0 bases, J lost 3 bases, and 2 bases lay in between. Study observations and caveats: Approximately 5.1% was the fraction of naive CD4 clonotypes found shared across several donors. Across subsets, estimated richness was generally greater for naive than for memory populations.

The V and J genes are TRBV29-1 and TRBJ2-5, with D unresolved. The sequencing input was memory CD4+ T cells sorted from blood. Subset described: CD45RA-negative fraction. This receptor was taken from a man younger than 45 in good health. The CDR3 sequence is CSVEEEETQYF. The CDR3 DNA reads TGCAGCGTTGAAGAGGAAGAGACCCAGTACTTC.